The 14 T cell receptor beta chains listed next were all sequenced from one sample in a study of technical replicates of blood from a few donors. Clones were sequenced by immunoSEQ multiplex PCR, and TCRdb holds only the in-frame ones, with some missing. This sample yields about 81,000 clones, of which about 81% are seen a single time; roughly 4% belongs to the top ten. The sequenced material came from PBMCs. The receptors originated from a human donor in good health. Some clones in this sample may be carry-over from other donors' samples.

This sequence joins TRBV2 and TRBJ1-4, with TRBD1 matching over 11 bases. CDR1 SNHLY and CDR2 FYNNEI come from the germline V gene. The CDR3 is 17 residues long. V dropped 5 bases and J dropped 6; count of bases not matched to a gene: 11. Here the CDR3 reads CASSPYSAGQGDEKLFF. CDR3 DNA: TGTGCCAGCAGTCCTTACTCTGCGGGACAGGGGGATGAAAAACTGTTTTTT. The complete variable domain, with remaining parts taken from reference TRBV2 and TRBJ1-4, reads EPEVTQTPSHQVTQMGQEVILRCVPISNHLYFYWYRQILGQKVEFLVSFYNNEISEKSEIFDDQFSVERPDGSNFTLKIRSTKLEDSAMYFCASSPYSAGQGDEKLFFGSGTQLSVL.

This chain uses TRBV7-7 with TRBJ2-1, with 10 bases fitting TRBD2. Germline assignment: CDR1 SSHAT and CDR2 FNYEAQ (reference sequence). The CDR3 extends over 15 amino acids. V lost 3 bases, J lost 5 bases, and 4 bases stayed unmatched. CDR3 DNA: TGTGCCAGCAGCTTGCTAGCGGGGGCCGACAATGAGCAGTTCTTC. Encoded protein: CASSLLAGADNEQFF.

Written as DNA, the CDR3 is TGTGCCAGCAGCTTCCAGCCCTTTGAGGCCGATACGCAGTATTTT. Amino acids: CASSFQPFEADTQYF. The chain carries TRBV5-4 and TRBJ2-3; D is uncertain. V dropped 2 bases and J dropped 6 bases, with 16 bases sitting between them. The CDR3 is made up of 15 amino acids. The V gene's germline CDR1 is SGHNT and CDR2 YYREEE (reference sequence).

V usage is TRBV4-1 and J usage is TRBJ2-3; 8 bases are a match to TRBD2. The germline gives CDR1 MGHRA, CDR2 YSYEKL. The CDR3 loop spans 19 amino acids. The trim removed 0 bases at V and 2 bases at J, leaving 13 bases unmatched. The CDR3 loop reads CASSQEPFGSGGATDTQYF. Here the CDR3 DNA reads TGCGCCAGCAGCCAAGAGCCGTTCGGGAGCGGGGGTGCCACAGATACGCAGTATTTT.

V gene TRBV6-1 combines with J gene TRBJ1-2; the D is unclear. The CDR3 has 12 amino acids. V was shortened by 7 bases and J by 3 bases, with 9 bases between the two germline ends. From germline, CDR1 is MNHNS and CDR2 SASEGT. The CDR3 here is CASMAVHYGYTF. Here the CDR3 DNA reads TGTGCCAGCATGGCAGTTCACTATGGCTACACCTTC.

V usage is TRBV23-1 and J usage is TRBJ2-7, with a weak D call TRBD1 (5 bases). TRBV23-1 is assigned to the ORF class and has an uncertain function. This CDR3 is 10 amino acids long. The ends were cut back, 7 bases at V and 7 bases at J, with 8 bases in the middle. CDR3 DNA: TGCGCCAGCATGGGGCGGGAGCAGTACTTC. Translating gives CASMGREQYF.

The V call is TRBV30, the J call TRBJ2-2, with 11 bases lining up with TRBD1. With V trimmed by 8 bases and J by 6 bases, 8 bases remained unmatched. Germline values: CDR1 GTSNPN, CDR2 SVGIG (reference sequence). The CDR3 runs 14 residues. The CDR3 coding sequence is TGTGCCGGGACAGGGGGGACTGGGTCCGGGGAGCTGTTTTTT. It is translated as CAGTGGTGSGELFF.

The V call is TRBV4-2, the J call TRBJ2-2; TRBD2 is a possible D gene (6 bases). Trimming removed 3 bases from V and 5 bases from J, with 7 bases in between. Germline CDR1 is LGHNA and CDR2 is YNFKEQ. The CDR3 runs 13 residues. This CDR3 reads CASSQAGTGELFF. CDR3 nucleotide sequence: TGTGCCAGCAGCCAGGCGGGGACCGGGGAGCTGTTTTTT.

The J gene is TRBJ1-2, the V gene TRBV15, with D possibly TRBD1 on 5 matching bases. From germline, CDR1 is LNHNV and CDR2 YYDKDF (reference sequence). The CDR3 extends over 14 amino acids. With 3 bases removed from V and 4 bases from J, the gap between germline ends came to 12 bases. The CDR3 DNA follows: TGTGCCACCAGCAGGGTAGGGGTCGCCTATGGCTACACCTTC. This translates into CATSRVGVAYGYTF.

The CDR3 DNA reads TGTGCCAGCAGCTGGGACAGGGTAAAGCAGTACTTC. This translates into CASSWDRVKQYF. V usage is TRBV5-6 and J usage is TRBJ2-4; 9 nucleotides line up with TRBD1. After removal of 3 bases from V and 13 bases from J, the junction contained 5 bases not matched to a gene. Germline values: CDR1 SGHDT, CDR2 YYEEEE. The CDR3 runs 12 residues.

This chain uses TRBV29-1 with TRBJ2-7; TRBD2 matches 8 bases. Germline assignment: CDR1 SQVTM and CDR2 ANQGSEA. The CDR3 totals 13 residues. Trimming at V came to 6 bases and at J to 3 bases, leaving 7 bases not matched to a gene. The CDR3: CSVLQREHYEQYF. CDR3 sequence (DNA): TGCAGCGTGCTCCAGCGGGAGCACTACGAGCAGTACTTC.

The chain carries TRBV2 and TRBJ2-5; 11 positions agree with TRBD2. V was clipped by 3 bases and J by 1 base; unmatched bases: 10. Germline V CDR1 and CDR2: SNHLY, FYNNEI. The CDR3 runs to 18 residues. The CDR3 loop is CASSDLAGGPMAQETQYF. The CDR3 nucleotides read TGTGCCAGCAGTGATCTAGCGGGGGGTCCAATGGCCCAAGAGACCCAGTACTTC.

The table lists this clone with a few counts. This chain uses TRBV7-2 with TRBJ2-3, with 10 bases lining up with TRBD2. This CDR3 has 16 residues. V shed 5 bases and J 1 base; nucleotides not matched to a gene: 6. Germline CDR1 SGHTA, CDR2 FQGNSA. The CDR3 here is CASSLLAGGRTDTQYF. The CDR3 DNA is TGTGCCAGCAGCCTCTTAGCGGGGGGCCGCACAGATACGCAGTATTTT.

This chain links TRBV4-3 with TRBJ1-2; 8 nucleotides align to TRBD1. V lost 0 bases and J lost 4; bases outside the gene matches: 4. CDR3 length equals 15 residues. Germline values: CDR1 LGHNA, CDR2 YSLEER. As DNA, the CDR3 is TGCGCCAGCAGCCAAGATAGGACAGGGCCCTATGGCTACACCTTC. Protein sequence: CASSQDRTGPYGYTF.